The text below deals with one T cell receptor beta chain. The data originate from a study of identical twins. The CDR3 spans 16 residues. CDR1 and CDR2 from the germline V gene are LGHNT and FRNRAP. Trimming pared 0 bases from V and 5 bases from J, leaving 17 bases between. TCRdb itself ran the 5' RACE reads through MiXCR, one entry per CDR3 protein. The sample includes under 900,000 distinct CDR3 sequences, 12% of them seen just once. These sequences were also reported in another study, on yellow fever vaccine responses in identical twins.

The receptor was isolated from a woman between 18 and 29 years old in good health. The gene calls are TRBV12-5 and TRBJ2-7; D possibly matches TRBD1 or TRBD2 (5 bases each). The specimen was PBMCs. Here the CDR3 DNA reads TGTGCTAGTGGTTTGGTAGAGGCATCTCGGGACCACGAGCAGTACTTC. This gives the protein CASGLVEASRDHEQYF. Variable domain in full (rest from reference TRBV12-5 and TRBJ2-7): DARVTQTPRHKVTEMGQEVTMRCQPILGHNTVFWYRQTMMQGLELLAYFRNRAPLDDSGMPKDRFSAEMPDATLATLKIQPSEPRDSAVYFCASGLVEASRDHEQYFGPGTRLTVT.